The clone carrying this T cell receptor (beta chain) was seen ten or more times. iRepertoire HTBI primers and Arm-PCR of CDR3 regions built TCR beta libraries. TCRdb passed the multiplex PCR reads through MiXCR, listing each CDR3 protein once. The sample records fewer than 500,000 distinct CDR3 sequences, about a sixth being singletons. These data originate in a study of regulatory T cells in long-lasting Graves disease. Regarding time point: newly diagnosed GD, antithyroid drugs for less than 3 months. From PBMCs, RNA was extracted and then used to make the TCR library. Between the trimmed V and J ends, which lost 8 bases and 2 bases, there was a span of 13 bases. Germline assignment: CDR1 MDHEN and CDR2 SYDVKM. The CDR3 has 13 residues. The data also belong to a second study, concerning T cells in Graves' hyperthyroidism and ophthalmopathy. In that study: First-round RT-PCR of the TCR CDR3 relied on the HTBI primer set. In the analysis, a 13 V-J model separated ophthalmopathy from stable hyperthyroidism.

The chain has TRBV28 and TRBJ2-7; D possibly corresponds to TRBD1 (6 bases). This sequence was found in a man aged 40-49 years with Graves disease. Sequencing used peripheral blood mononuclear cells (PBMCs), obtained at new diagnosis, from a patient treated with antithyroid drugs. In nucleotides, the CDR3 is TGTGCCAGCGTCCAGGACAGAACCTACGAGCAGTACTTC. Amino acid sequence: CASVQDRTYEQYF.